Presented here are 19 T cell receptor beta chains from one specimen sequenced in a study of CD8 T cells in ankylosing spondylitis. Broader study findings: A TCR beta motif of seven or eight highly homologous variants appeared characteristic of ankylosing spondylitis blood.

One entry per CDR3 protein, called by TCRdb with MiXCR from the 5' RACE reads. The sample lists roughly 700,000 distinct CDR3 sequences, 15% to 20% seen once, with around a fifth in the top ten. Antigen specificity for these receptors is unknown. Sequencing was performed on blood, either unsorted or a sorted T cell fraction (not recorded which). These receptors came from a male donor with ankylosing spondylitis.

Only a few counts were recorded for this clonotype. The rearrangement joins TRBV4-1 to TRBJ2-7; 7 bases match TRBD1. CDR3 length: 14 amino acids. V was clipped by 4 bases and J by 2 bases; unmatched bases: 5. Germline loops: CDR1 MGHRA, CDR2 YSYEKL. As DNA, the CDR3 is TGCGCCAGCAGCCCATCGCAGGGGGCCTACGAGCAGTACTTC. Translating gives CASSPSQGAYEQYF.

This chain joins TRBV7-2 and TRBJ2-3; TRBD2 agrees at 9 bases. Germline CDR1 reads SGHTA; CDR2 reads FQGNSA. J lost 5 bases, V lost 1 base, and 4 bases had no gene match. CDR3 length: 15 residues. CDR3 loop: CASSLGGGAVDTQYF. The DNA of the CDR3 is TGTGCCAGCAGCTTAGGCGGGGGGGCCGTAGATACGCAGTATTTT.

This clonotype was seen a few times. The CDR3 here is CASSLGVMDGYTF. Here the CDR3 DNA reads TGTGCCAGCAGCTTAGGGGTAATGGATGGCTACACCTTC. The V gene is TRBV11-2, the J gene TRBJ1-2; D gene ambiguous. The germline gives CDR1 SGHAT, CDR2 FQNNGV. Trimming shortened V by 1 base and J by 6 bases, and 9 bases separated the two germline ends. This CDR3 has 13 residues.

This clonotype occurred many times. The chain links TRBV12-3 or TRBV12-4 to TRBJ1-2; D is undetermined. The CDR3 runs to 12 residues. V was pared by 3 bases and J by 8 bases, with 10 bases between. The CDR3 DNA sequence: TGTGCCAGCAGTTTTGAGCCCGGGGGCTACACCTTC. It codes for CASSFEPGGYTF.

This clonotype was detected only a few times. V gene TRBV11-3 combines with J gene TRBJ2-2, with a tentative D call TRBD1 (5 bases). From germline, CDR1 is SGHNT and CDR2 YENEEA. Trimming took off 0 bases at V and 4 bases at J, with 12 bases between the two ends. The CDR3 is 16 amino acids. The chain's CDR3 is CASSLDVGRPTGELFF. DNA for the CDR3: TGTGCCAGCAGCTTAGATGTGGGGCGCCCCACCGGGGAGCTGTTTTTT.

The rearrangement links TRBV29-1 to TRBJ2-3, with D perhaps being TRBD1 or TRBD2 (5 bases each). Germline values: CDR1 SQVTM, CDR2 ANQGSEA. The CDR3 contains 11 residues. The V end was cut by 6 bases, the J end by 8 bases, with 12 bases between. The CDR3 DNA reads TGCAGCGTCGGGGCGAGGGGTACGCAGTATTTT. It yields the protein CSVGARGTQYF.

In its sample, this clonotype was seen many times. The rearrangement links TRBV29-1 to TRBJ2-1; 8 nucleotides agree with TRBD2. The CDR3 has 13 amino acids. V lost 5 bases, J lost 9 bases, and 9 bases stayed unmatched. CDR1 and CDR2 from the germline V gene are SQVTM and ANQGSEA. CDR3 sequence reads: CSVRGGRRVEQFF. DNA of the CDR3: TGCAGCGTTCGGGGGGGCCGGCGGGTTGAGCAGTTCTTC.

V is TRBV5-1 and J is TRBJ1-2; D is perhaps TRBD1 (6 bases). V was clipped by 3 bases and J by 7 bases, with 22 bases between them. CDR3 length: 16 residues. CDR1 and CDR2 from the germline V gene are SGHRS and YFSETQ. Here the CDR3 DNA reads TGCGCCAGCAGCTGGGGGGACATGGGTTATCCGGGTGGCTACACCTTC. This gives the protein CASSWGDMGYPGGYTF.

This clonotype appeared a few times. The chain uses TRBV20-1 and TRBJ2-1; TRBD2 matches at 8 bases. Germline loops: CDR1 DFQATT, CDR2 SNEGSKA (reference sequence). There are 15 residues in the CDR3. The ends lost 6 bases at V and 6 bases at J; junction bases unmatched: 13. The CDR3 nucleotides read TGCAGTGCCTTCAATAGCGGGGATTCGGGCAATGAGCAGTTCTTC. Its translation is CSAFNSGDSGNEQFF.

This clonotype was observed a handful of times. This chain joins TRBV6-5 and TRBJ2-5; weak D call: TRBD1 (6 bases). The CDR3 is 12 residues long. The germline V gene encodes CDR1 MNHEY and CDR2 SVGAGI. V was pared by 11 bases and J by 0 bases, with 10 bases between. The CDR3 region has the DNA TGTGCCGTCGGACAGAACCAAGAGACCCAGTACTTC. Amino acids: CAVGQNQETQYF.

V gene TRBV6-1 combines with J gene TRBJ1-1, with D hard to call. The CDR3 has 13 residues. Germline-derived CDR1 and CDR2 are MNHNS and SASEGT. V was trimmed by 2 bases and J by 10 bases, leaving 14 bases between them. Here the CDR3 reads CASSEPTPKGAFF. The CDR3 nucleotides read TGTGCCAGCAGTGAACCTACCCCGAAGGGAGCTTTCTTT.

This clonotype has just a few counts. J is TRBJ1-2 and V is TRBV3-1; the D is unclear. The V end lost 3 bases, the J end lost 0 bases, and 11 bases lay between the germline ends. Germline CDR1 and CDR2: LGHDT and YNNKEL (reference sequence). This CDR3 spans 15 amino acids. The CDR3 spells CASSHWLEPNYGYTF. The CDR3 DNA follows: TGTGCCAGCAGCCATTGGCTTGAACCTAACTATGGCTACACCTTC.

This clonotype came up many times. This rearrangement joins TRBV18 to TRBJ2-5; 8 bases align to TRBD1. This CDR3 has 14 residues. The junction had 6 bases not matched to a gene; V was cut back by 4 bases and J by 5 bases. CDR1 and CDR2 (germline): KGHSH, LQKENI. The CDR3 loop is CASSLGQGGETQYF. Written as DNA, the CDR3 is TGTGCCAGCTCACTCGGACAGGGCGGGGAGACCCAGTACTTC.

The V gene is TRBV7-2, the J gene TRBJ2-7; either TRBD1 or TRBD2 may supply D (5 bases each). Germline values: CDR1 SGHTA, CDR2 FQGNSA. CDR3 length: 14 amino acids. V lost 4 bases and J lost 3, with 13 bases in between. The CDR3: CASSSWGTDYEQYF. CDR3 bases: TGTGCCAGCAGCTCCTGGGGGACCGACTACGAGCAGTACTTC.

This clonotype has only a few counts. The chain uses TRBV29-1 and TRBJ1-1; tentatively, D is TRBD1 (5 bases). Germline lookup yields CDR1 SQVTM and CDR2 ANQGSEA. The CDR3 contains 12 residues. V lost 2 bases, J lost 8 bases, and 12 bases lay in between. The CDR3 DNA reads TGCAGCGTTGAAATCCCTCCAGGGGAAGCTTTCTTT. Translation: CSVEIPPGEAFF.

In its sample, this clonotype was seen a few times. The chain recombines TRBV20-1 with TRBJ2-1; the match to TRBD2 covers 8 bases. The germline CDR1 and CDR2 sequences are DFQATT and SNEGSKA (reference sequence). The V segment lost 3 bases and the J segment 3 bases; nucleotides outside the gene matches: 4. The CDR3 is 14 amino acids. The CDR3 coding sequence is TGCAGTGCTAGGCGGGGGGCCTACTACAATGAGCAGTTCTTC. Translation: CSARRGAYYNEQFF.

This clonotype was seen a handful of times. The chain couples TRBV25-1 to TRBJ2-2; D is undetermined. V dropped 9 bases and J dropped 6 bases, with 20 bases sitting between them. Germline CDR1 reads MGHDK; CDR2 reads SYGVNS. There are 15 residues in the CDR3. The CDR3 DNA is TGTGCCAGTGAGGACCCCTCCGCCCTACCCGGGGAGCTGTTTTTT. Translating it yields CASEDPSALPGELFF.

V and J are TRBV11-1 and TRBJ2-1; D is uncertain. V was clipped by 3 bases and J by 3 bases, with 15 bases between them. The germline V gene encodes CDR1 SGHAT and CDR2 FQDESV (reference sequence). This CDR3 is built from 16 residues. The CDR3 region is CASSFGFRTDYNEQFF. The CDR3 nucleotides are TGTGCCAGCAGCTTCGGGTTTAGGACGGACTACAATGAGCAGTTCTTC.

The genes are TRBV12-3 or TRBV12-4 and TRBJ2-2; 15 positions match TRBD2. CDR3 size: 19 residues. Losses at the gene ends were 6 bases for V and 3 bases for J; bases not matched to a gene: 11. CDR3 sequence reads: CASRPEPGLAGGYTGELFF. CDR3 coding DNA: TGTGCCAGCAGACCCGAACCGGGACTAGCGGGAGGTTACACCGGGGAGCTGTTTTTT.